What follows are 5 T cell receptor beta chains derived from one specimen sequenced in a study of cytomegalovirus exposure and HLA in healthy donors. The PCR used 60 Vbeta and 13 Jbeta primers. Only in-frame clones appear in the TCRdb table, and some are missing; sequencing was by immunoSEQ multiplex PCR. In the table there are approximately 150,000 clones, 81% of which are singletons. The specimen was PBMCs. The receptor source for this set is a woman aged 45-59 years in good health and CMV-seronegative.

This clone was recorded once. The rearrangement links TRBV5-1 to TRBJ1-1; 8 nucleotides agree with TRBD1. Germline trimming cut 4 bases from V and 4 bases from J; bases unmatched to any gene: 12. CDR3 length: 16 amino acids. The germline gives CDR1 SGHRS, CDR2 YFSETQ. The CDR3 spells CASSAGGEGSGTEAFF. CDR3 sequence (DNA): TGCGCCAGCAGCGCAGGGGGCGAAGGGAGTGGCACTGAAGCTTTCTTT.

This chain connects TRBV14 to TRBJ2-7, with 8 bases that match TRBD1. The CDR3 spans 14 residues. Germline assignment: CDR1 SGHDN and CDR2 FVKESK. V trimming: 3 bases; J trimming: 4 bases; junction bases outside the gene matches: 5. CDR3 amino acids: CASSHIGQGYEQYF. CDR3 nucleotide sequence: TGTGCCAGCAGCCACATCGGACAGGGTTACGAGCAGTACTTC.

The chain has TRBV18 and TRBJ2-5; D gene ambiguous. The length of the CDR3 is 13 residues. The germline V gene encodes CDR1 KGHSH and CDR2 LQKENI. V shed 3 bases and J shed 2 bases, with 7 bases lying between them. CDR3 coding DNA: TGTGCCAGCTCACCTAATCTTCAAGAGACCCAGTACTTC. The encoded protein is CASSPNLQETQYF.

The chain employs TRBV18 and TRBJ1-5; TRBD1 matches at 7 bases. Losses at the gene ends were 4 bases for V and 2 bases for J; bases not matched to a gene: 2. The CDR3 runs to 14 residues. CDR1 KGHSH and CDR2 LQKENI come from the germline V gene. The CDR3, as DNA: TGTGCCAGCTCACTCGGACAGGGCAATCAGCCCCAGCATTTT. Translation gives CASSLGQGNQPQHF.

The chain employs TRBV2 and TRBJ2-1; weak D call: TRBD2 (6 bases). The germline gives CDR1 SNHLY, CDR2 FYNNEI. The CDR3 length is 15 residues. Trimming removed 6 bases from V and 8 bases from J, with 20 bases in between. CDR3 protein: CASRLLAAGGHEQFF. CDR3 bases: TGTGCCAGCAGGCTACTAGCTGCCGGAGGTCATGAGCAGTTCTTC.